This T cell receptor beta chain originates from a study of CD8 T cells in Susac syndrome (dated by TCRdb to 2018 to 2020). For context, the study as a whole: Whether CD8+ T cell activation and differentiation in Susac syndrome was antigen driven was tested using repertoire sequencing.

High-throughput TCR beta sequencing profiled peripheral blood CD8+ and CD4+ T cells from healthy donors, Susac syndrome patients and multiple sclerosis patients. Multiple sclerosis controls were treatment-naive patients with stable or active relapsing-remitting disease fulfilling revised McDonald criteria. Bulk CD8+ and CD4+ T cells were purified by magnetic negative isolation, whereas CD8+ TEMRA cells were enriched by FACS. Blood was collected in EDTA tubes and processed within 24 hours, with PBMCs isolated through density gradient centrifugation. PBMCs intended for TCR sequencing were frozen in liquid nitrogen and were later thawed in a 37 degrees C water bath. A purity of at least 90% was achieved for sorted or isolated CD4+, CD8+ and CD8+ TEMRA cells. V ends up 0 bases short and J 6 bases short, with an unmatched junction base count of 12. The CDR3 runs 17 amino acids, cysteine and phenylalanine included. The read is trimmed to its CDR3 DNA, 51 bases read in frame from base 1. The germline V gene provides CDR1 MNHEY and CDR2 SVGAGI.

With regard to this clonotype: This receptor's antigen is unknown. No per-base quality is available; no much larger clone lies one base away.

RNA was extracted with the RNeasy kit and roughly 0.45 to 1 ug was reverse transcribed using random hexamers. The immunoSEQ multiplex PCR assay, covering 54 Vbeta and 13 Jbeta segments, was used to amplify TCR beta CDR3 regions. PCR amplification bias was corrected using a synthetic template baseline for primer optimization and computational correction. The paper's processing steps were these. Reads were annotated to V, D and J genes per IMGT and analyzed with immunoSEQ Analyzer, keeping only productive sequences. To calculate clonality, Shannon entropy was normalized by log2 of the number of productive unique sequences and then subtracted from one. Public and private clones were assessed among the 100 most prevalent clones of each patient and control. Clones were defined as Susac-specific if absent from the healthy and MS cohorts, from 1052 published viral clones and from other ImmuneACCESS disease sequences. In-frame beta chains were kept once TCRdb had trimmed the public reads at Q25 with fastp and called clones with MiXCR. Each entry merges the rows of one CDR3 protein and shows their most common DNA and genes. TCRdb, not the original authors, processed these V and J calls. In all, the sample holds approximately 150,000 distinct CDR3 sequences, and over 85% of those were seen once. The ten top clones hold approximately 0.094% of the sample.

Beyond this particular receptor, the publication reports: The TCR sequencing and HLA analysis was acknowledged to have included a relatively small number of individuals.

The chain is encoded by TRBV6-5 joined to TRBJ2-7; 9 central bases correspond to TRBD2. The TCR originated in a human donor with multiple sclerosis. The specimen was CD4+ T cells from PBMCs. The DNA is as follows: TGTGCCAGCAGTTACTCGATCGCGCGGGGGGGATTCTCCGAGCAGTACTTC. Its translation is CASSYSIARGGFSEQYF.